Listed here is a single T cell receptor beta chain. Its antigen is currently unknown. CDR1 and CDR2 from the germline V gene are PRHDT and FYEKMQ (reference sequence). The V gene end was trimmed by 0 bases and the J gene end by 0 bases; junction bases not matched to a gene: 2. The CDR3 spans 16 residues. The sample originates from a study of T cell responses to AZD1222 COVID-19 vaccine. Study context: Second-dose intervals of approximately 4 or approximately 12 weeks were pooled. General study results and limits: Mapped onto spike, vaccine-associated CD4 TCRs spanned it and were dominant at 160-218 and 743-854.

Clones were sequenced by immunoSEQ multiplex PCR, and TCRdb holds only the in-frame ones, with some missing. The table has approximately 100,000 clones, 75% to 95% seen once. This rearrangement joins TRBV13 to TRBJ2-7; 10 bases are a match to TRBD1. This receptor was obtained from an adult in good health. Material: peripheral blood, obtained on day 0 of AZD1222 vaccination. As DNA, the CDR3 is TGTGCCAGCAGCTTAGGGGGACAGGGGAACTCCTACGAGCAGTACTTC. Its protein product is CASSLGGQGNSYEQYF.